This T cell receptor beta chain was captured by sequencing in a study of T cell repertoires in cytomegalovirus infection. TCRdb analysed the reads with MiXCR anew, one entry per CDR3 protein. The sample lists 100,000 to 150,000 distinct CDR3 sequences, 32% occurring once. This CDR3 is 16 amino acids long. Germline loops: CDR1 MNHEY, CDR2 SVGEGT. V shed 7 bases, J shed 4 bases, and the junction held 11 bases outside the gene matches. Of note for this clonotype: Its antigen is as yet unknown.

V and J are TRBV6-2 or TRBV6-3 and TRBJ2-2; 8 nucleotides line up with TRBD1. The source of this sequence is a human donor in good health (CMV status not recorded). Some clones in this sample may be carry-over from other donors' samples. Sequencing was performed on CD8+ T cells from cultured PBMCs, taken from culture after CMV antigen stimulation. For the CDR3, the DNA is TGTGCCAGCACCTCGCCGACAGGGGAGGTCACCGGGGAGCTGTTTTTT. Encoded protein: CASTSPTGEVTGELFF.